The source of this T cell receptor (beta chain) is a study of T cells in localized non-small cell lung cancer. Using immunoSEQ multiplex PCR, the repertoire was profiled, and TCRdb retains in-frame clones only, with some absent. The repertoire includes approximately 46,000 clones, 81% of them detected once, and roughly 18% sits in the top ten. General observations from the study: Across samples, adjacent lung featured a median around 56 of the top 100 tumor clones. Investigators sequenced only a single tumor region, leaving heterogeneity possible.

CDR3 length: 12 amino acids. The germline V gene has CDR1 SNHLY and CDR2 FYNNEI. V dropped 4 bases and J dropped 6 bases, with 6 bases sitting between them. In the case of this clone: As yet, its antigen is unknown.

This receptor was identified in a man aged 40-75 years with stage III lung adenocarcinoma. The sequencing used peripheral blood mononuclear cells, collected before any cancer treatment. The chain is built from TRBV2 and TRBJ1-4; D is uncertain. DNA of the CDR3: TGTGCCAGCAGTGTTATTGATGAAAAACTGTTTTTT. Translation: CASSVIDEKLFF.